This T cell receptor beta chain derives from a study of blood T cell repertoires in COVID-19. Study overall: Samples came from the United States, Italy and Spain, spanning acute and convalescent COVID-19.

Per the original methods: Amplified reference gene primers provided the basis for estimating nucleated cell counts. Using immunoSEQ multiplex PCR, the repertoire was profiled, and TCRdb retains in-frame clones only, with some absent. V, J and clone size are taken as reported in that table, and D and trimming were inferred from the DNA itself. The sample has over 20,000 clones, around 89% seen once. Germline assignment: CDR1 PRHDT and CDR2 FYEKMQ (reference sequence). There are 14 residues in the CDR3. V was trimmed by 0 bases and J by 3 bases, leaving 6 bases between them. The specimen sequenced was peripheral blood. The chain couples TRBV13 to TRBJ1-5; D not certain. This receptor was taken from a man aged 70 or older with active COVID-19. The CDR3: CASSLGQNNQPQHF. CDR3 sequence (DNA): TGTGCCAGCAGCTTAGGACAGAACAATCAGCCCCAGCATTTT.